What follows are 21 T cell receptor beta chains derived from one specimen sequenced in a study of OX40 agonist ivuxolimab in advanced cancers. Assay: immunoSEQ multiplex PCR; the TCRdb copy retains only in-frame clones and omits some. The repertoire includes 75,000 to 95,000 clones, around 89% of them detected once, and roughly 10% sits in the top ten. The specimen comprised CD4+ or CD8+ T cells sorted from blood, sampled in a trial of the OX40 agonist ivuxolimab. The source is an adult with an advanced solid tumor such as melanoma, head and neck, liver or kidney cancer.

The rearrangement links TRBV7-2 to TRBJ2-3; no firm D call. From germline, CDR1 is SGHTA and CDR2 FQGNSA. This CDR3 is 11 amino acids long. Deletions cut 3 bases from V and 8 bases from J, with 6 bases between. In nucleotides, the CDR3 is TGTGCCAGCAGCTTGCGGAGTACGCAGTATTTT. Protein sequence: CASSLRSTQYF.

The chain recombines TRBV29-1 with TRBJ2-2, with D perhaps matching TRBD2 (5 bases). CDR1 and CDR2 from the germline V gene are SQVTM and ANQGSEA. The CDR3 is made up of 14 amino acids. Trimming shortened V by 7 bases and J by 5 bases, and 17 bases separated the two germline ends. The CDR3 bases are TGCAGCGGGCTTCGGGATTCGGGGACCGGGGAGCTGTTTTTT. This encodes CSGLRDSGTGELFF.

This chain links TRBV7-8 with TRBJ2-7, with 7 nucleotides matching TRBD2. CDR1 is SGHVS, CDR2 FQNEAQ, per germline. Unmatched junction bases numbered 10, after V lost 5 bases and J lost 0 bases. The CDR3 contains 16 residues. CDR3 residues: CASSRVGGPISYEQYF. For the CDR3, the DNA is TGTGCCAGCAGCCGAGTGGGAGGGCCTATCTCCTACGAGCAGTACTTC.

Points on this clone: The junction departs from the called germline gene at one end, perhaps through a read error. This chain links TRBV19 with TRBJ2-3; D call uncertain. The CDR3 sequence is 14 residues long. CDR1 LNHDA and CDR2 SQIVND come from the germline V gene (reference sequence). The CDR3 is CASSIQASTHTQYF. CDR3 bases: TGTGCCAGTAGTATTCAAGCCTCCACACATACGCAGTATTTT.

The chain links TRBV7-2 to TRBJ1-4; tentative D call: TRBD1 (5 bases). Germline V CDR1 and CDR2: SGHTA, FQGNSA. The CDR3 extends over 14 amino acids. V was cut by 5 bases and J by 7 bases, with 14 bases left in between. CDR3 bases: TGTGCCAGCAGCCCCCGGGCCGGGGGTGAAAAACTGTTTTTT. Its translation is CASSPRAGGEKLFF.

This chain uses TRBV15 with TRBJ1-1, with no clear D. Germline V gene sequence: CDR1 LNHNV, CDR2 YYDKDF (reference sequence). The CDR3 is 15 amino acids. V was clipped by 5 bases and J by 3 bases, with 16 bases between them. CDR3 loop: CATSRRIVTDTEAFF. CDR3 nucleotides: TGTGCCACCAGCCGGCGGATTGTAACCGACACTGAAGCTTTCTTT.

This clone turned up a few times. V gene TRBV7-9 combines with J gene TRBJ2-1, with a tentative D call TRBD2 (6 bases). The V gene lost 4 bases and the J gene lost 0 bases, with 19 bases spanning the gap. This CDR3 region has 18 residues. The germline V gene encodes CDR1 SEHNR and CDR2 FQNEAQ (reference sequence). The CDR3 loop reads CASSSRSVRGSSYNEQFF. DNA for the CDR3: TGTGCCAGCAGCTCCCGGTCTGTTCGGGGGAGCTCCTACAATGAGCAGTTCTTC. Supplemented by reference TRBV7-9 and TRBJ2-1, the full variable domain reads DTGVSQNPRHKITKRGQNVTFRCDPISEHNRLYWYRQTLGQGPEFLTYFQNEAQLEKSRLLSDRFSAERPKGSFSTLEIQRTEQGDSAMYLCASSSRSVRGSSYNEQFFGPGTRLTVL.

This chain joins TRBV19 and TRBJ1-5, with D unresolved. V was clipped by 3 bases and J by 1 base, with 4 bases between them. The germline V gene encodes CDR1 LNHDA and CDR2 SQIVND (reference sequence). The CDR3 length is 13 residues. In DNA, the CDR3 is TGTGCCAGTAGTATGGGGAGCAATCAGCCCCAGCATTTT. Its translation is CASSMGSNQPQHF. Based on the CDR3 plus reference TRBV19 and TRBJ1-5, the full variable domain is DGGITQSPKYLFRKEGQNVTLSCEQNLNHDAMYWYRQDPGQGLRLIYYSQIVNDFQKGDIAEGYSVSREKKESFPLTVTSAQKNPTAFYLCASSMGSNQPQHFGDGTRLSIL.

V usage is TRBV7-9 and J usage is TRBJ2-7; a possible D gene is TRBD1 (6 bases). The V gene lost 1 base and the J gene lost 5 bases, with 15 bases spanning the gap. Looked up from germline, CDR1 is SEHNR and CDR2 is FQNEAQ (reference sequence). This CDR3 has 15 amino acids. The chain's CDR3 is CASSLGRGGLDEQYF. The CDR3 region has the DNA TGTGCCAGCAGCTTAGGCAGGGGCGGGCTTGACGAGCAGTACTTC.

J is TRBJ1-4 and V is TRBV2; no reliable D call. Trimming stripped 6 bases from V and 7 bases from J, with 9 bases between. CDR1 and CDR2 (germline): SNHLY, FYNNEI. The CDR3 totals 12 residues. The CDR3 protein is CASRAEGEKLFF. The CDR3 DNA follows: TGTGCCAGCAGGGCGGAGGGTGAAAAACTGTTTTTT.

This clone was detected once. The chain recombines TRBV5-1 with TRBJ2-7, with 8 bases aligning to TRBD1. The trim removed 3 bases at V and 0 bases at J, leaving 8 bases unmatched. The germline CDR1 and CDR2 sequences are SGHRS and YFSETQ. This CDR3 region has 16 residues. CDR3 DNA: TGCGCCAGCAGCTCCTCGCCAACAGGGGGCTCCTACGAGCAGTACTTC. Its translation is CASSSSPTGGSYEQYF.

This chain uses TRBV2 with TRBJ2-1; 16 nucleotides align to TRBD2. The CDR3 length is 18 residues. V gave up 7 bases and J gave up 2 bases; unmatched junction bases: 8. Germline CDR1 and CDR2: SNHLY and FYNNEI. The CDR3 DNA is TGTGCCAGCATGATCGGGACTAGCGGGAGGGCACCCTACAATGAGCAGTTCTTC. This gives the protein CASMIGTSGRAPYNEQFF.

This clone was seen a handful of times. In nucleotides, the CDR3 is TGTGCCAGCAGTGATCAAGGGAGCAATCAGCCCCAGCATTTT. Protein sequence: CASSDQGSNQPQHF. V usage is TRBV2 and J usage is TRBJ1-5; D remains ambiguous. From germline, CDR1 is SNHLY and CDR2 FYNNEI. Trimming took 3 bases from V and 1 from J, leaving 7 bases between them. The CDR3 contains 14 residues.

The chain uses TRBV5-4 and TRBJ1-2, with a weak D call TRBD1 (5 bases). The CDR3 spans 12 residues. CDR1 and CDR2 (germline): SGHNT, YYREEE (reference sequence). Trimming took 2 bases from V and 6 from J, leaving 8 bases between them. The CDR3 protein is CASSFLGDGYTF. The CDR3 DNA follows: TGTGCCAGCAGCTTCCTAGGGGATGGCTACACCTTC.

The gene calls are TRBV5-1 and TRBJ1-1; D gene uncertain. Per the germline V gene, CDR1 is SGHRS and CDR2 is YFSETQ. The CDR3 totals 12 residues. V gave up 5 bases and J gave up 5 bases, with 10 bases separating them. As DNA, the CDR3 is TGCGCCAGCAGTACGGGGAGGACTGAAGCTTTCTTT. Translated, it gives CASSTGRTEAFF. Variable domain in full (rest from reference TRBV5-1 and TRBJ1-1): KAGVTQTPRYLIKTRGQQVTLSCSPISGHRSVSWYQQTPGQGLQFLFEYFSETQRNKGNFPGRFSGRQFSNSRSEMNVSTLELGDSALYLCASSTGRTEAFFGQGTRLTVV.

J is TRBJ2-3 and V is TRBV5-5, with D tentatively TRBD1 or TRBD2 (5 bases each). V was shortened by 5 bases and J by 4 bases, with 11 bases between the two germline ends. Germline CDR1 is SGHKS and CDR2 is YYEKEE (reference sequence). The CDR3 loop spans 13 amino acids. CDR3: CASRRPGPDTQYF. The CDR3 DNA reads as TGTGCCAGCAGGAGACCGGGGCCAGATACGCAGTATTTT.

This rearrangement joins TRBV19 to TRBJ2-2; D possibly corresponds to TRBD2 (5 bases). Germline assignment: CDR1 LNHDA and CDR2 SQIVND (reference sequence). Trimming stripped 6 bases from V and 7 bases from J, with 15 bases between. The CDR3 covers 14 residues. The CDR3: CASSPQPGIGELFF. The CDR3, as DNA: TGTGCCAGTAGCCCCCAGCCGGGAATCGGGGAGCTGTTTTTT. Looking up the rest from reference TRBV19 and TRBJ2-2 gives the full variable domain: DGGITQSPKYLFRKEGQNVTLSCEQNLNHDAMYWYRQDPGQGLRLIYYSQIVNDFQKGDIAEGYSVSREKKESFPLTVTSAQKNPTAFYLCASSPQPGIGELFFGEGSRLTVL.

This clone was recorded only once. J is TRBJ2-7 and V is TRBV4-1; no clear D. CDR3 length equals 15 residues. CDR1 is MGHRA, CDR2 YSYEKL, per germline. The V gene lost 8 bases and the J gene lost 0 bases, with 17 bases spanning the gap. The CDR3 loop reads CASSAYSLPSYEQYF. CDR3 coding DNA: TGCGCCAGCTCGGCGTACTCCTTACCCTCCTACGAGCAGTACTTC.

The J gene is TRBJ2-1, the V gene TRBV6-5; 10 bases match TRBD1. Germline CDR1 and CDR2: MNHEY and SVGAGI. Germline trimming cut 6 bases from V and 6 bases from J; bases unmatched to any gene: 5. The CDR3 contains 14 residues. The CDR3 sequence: CASRRDRGFNEQFF. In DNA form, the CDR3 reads TGTGCCAGCAGACGGGACAGGGGATTCAATGAGCAGTTCTTC.

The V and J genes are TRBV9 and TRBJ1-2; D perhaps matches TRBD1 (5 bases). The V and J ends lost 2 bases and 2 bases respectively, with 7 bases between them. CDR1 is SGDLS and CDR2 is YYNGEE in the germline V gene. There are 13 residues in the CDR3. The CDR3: CASSVGGNYGYTF. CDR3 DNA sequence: TGTGCCAGCAGCGTTGGGGGAAACTATGGCTACACCTTC.

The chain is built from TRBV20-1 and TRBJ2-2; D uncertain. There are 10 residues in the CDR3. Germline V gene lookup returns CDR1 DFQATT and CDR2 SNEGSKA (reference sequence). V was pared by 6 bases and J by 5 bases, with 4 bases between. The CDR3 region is CSAGTGELFF. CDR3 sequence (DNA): TGCAGTGCGGGAACCGGGGAGCTGTTTTTT.